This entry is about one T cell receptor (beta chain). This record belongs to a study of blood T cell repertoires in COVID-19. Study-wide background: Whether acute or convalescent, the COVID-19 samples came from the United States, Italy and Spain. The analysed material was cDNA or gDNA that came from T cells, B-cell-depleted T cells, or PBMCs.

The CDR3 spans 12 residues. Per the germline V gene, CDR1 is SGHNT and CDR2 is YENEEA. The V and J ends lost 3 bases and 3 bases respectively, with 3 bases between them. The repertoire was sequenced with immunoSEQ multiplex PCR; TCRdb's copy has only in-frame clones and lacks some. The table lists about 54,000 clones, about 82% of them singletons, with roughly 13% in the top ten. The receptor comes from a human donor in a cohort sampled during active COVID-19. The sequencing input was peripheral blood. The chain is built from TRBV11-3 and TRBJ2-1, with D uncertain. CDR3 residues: CASSFHYNEQFF. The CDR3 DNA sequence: TGTGCCAGCAGCTTTCACTACAATGAGCAGTTCTTC.